What follows describes a single T cell receptor (beta chain). Its antigen is not identified. The entry originates in a study of radiotherapy plus CTLA-4 blockade in lung cancer. Study-wide points: TCR clones originating in tumors grew in number in blood after radiotherapy plus ipilimumab. Early clone dynamics of blood T cells, plus interferon-beta, reportedly predicted response best.

This CDR3 has 15 amino acids. Germline V gives CDR1 MNHNS, CDR2 SASEGT. V lost 0 bases to trimming and J lost 8 bases, with 16 bases between them. Profiled with immunoSEQ multiplex PCR; TCRdb holds only in-frame clones, not every one. The data show about 28,000 clones, with 70% to 80% seen just once and 7.5% to 8% held by the top ten. The gene calls are TRBV6-1 and TRBJ1-2; tentative D call: TRBD1 (6 bases). Here the sequenced sample was peripheral blood, taken from a patient treated with radiotherapy plus ipilimumab. The source of this sequence is a human donor with non-small cell lung cancer who had stable disease on radiotherapy plus ipilimumab. The DNA of the CDR3 is TGTGCCAGCAGTGAAGCCTGGACAGTGGGTGAGGGCTACACCTTC. The encoded protein is CASSEAWTVGEGYTF.